A selection of T cell receptor beta chains follows, all from one sample in a study of T cells after yellow fever vaccination. TCRdb passed the 5' RACE reads through MiXCR, listing each CDR3 protein once. The sample records about 320,000 distinct CDR3 sequences, around 10% being singletons. Sequences were derived from CD4+ T cells sorted from PBMCs, sampled 45 days after the yellow fever booster vaccination. All receptors derive from a man younger than 35 who received the YFV17D yellow fever vaccine. CDR3s include the opening cysteine and the closing phenylalanine or tryptophan. A D gene is named only where the DNA matches it firmly. Expanded clones get a size class; other rows say once, few or many, or leave the size out.

abundance,d_gene,v_gene,j_gene,CDR3aa,CDR3nt
many,NA,TRBV12-3/TRBV12-4,TRBJ2-3,CASSLSQAADTQYF,TGTGCCAGCAGTTTATCACAGGCGGCAGATACGCAGTATTTT
few,TRBD2,TRBV12-3/TRBV12-4,TRBJ2-3,CASRRTSGGGTDTQYF,TGTGCCAGCAGGCGGACTAGCGGGGGGGGCACAGATACGCAGTATTTT
NA,NA,TRBV5-1,TRBJ2-2,CASSLGARTNTGELFF,TGCGCCAGCAGCTTGGGTGCACGAACGAACACCGGGGAGCTGTTTTTT
many,NA,TRBV28,TRBJ2-6,CASRLYSGLSSGANVLTF,TGTGCCAGCAGGCTCTACTCGGGACTCAGCTCTGGGGCCAACGTCCTGACTTTC
NA,TRBD1,TRBV6-2/TRBV6-3,TRBJ1-5,CASRTRTGLKGNQPQHF,TGTGCCAGCAGAACCCGGACAGGACTAAAGGGCAATCAGCCCCAGCATTTT
few,NA,TRBV12-3/TRBV12-4,TRBJ1-1,CASRQTRTEAFF,TGTGCCAGCAGACAGACCCGCACTGAAGCTTTCTTT
many,TRBD2,TRBV29-1,TRBJ2-1,CSMTSGGASSYNEQFF,TGCAGTATGACTAGCGGGGGGGCTAGCTCCTACAATGAGCAGTTCTTC
few,NA,TRBV4-1,TRBJ2-1,CASSRLGTPSYNEQFF,TGCGCCAGCAGCCGGTTAGGTACCCCTTCCTACAATGAGCAGTTCTTC
NA,NA,TRBV7-3,TRBJ2-5,CASSLLPAGGIQETQYF,TGTGCCAGCAGCTTACTCCCGGCAGGAGGGATACAAGAGACCCAGTACTTC
NA,NA,TRBV4-3,TRBJ1-4,CASSQKGATNEKLFF,TGCGCCAGCAGCCAGAAGGGTGCAACTAATGAAAAACTGTTTTTT
NA,NA,TRBV5-1,TRBJ1-2,CASARETGAFYGYTF,TGCGCCAGCGCCCGAGAGACAGGAGCTTTCTATGGCTACACCTTC
many,TRBD1,TRBV7-9,TRBJ1-6,CASSYLGQGNSPLHF,TGTGCCAGCAGCTACTTGGGACAGGGGAATTCACCCCTCCACTTT
many,NA,TRBV3-1,TRBJ1-5,CASSQTNSNQPQHF,TGTGCCAGCAGCCAGACAAACAGCAATCAGCCCCAGCATTTT
few,NA,TRBV7-3,TRBJ2-5,CASSPAGGFGETQYF,TGTGCCAGCAGCCCCGCTGGGGGGTTCGGGGAGACCCAGTACTTC
NA,NA,TRBV5-1,TRBJ2-6,CASSLALAVAFPGANVLTF,TGCGCCAGCAGCTTGGCCTTGGCCGTAGCTTTCCCTGGGGCCAACGTCCTGACTTTC
NA,NA,TRBV7-6,TRBJ2-7,CASSSRSGEQYF,TGTGCCAGCAGCTCCCGTTCGGGCGAGCAGTACTTC
few,NA,TRBV20-1,TRBJ2-1,CSARDRIEQFF,TGCAGTGCTAGAGATCGGATTGAGCAGTTCTTC
many,NA,TRBV15,TRBJ2-4,CATSRDNGGNIQYF,TGTGCCACCAGCAGAGATAATGGGGGGAACATTCAGTACTTC
NA,TRBD1,TRBV18,TRBJ1-2,CASSPLQQGSGAKGYTF,TGTGCCAGCTCACCTTTACAACAGGGGTCCGGAGCGAAAGGCTACACCTTC
many,TRBD1,TRBV7-2,TRBJ1-5,CASSPRQGRQPQHF,TGTGCCAGCAGCCCCCGACAGGGGCGTCAGCCCCAGCATTTT
NA,NA,TRBV10-3,TRBJ1-2,CAISRQEFQPNGYTF,TGTGCCATCAGTAGGCAGGAATTTCAGCCAAATGGCTACACCTTC
NA,NA,TRBV3-1,TRBJ2-4,CASSQGHGPIAKNIQYF,TGTGCCAGCAGCCAAGGACACGGACCGATAGCCAAAAACATTCAGTACTTC
few,TRBD2,TRBV4-2,TRBJ2-5,CASSRSPAGPQETQYF,TGTGCCAGCAGCCGGTCCCCAGCGGGGCCTCAAGAGACCCAGTACTTC
NA,NA,TRBV27,TRBJ1-5,CASSSVDQPQHF,TGTGCCAGCAGTTCGGTTGATCAGCCCCAGCATTTT
few,NA,TRBV2,TRBJ2-3,CASTNPPSIGTDTQYF,TGTGCCAGCACCAACCCGCCTAGCATCGGCACAGATACGCAGTATTTT
NA,NA,TRBV11-2,TRBJ1-1,CASSLKGDTEAFF,TGTGCCAGCAGCCTGAAGGGGGACACTGAAGCTTTCTTT
NA,TRBD1,TRBV12-3/TRBV12-4,TRBJ2-2,CASSLDRVPGELFF,TGTGCCAGCAGCCTGGACAGGGTCCCCGGGGAGCTGTTTTTT
many,NA,TRBV4-1,TRBJ1-5,CASSPGPHGGIQPQHF,TGCGCCAGCAGCCCCGGCCCCCACGGGGGCATTCAGCCCCAGCATTTT
NA,TRBD1,TRBV7-9,TRBJ1-1,CASSFTRGFEAFF,TGTGCCAGCAGCTTTACCAGGGGGTTTGAAGCTTTCTTT
many,TRBD1,TRBV6-1,TRBJ2-5,CASTRGTAQETQYF,TGTGCCAGCACCCGAGGGACAGCCCAAGAGACCCAGTACTTC
few,NA,TRBV18,TRBJ2-5,CASSPNRGGSETQYF,TGTGCCAGCTCACCAAACAGGGGAGGTTCGGAGACCCAGTACTTC
NA,NA,TRBV20-1,TRBJ2-3,CSALRGGTDTQYF,TGCAGTGCTCTCAGGGGTGGCACAGATACGCAGTATTTT
few,TRBD1,TRBV5-1,TRBJ2-4,CASSLAGQGNTQYF,TGCGCCAGCAGCTTGGCGGGACAGGGGAATACTCAGTACTTC
NA,TRBD2,TRBV7-2,TRBJ2-1,CASSLGLAGTYNEQFF,TGTGCCAGCAGCTTAGGACTAGCGGGAACCTACAATGAGCAGTTCTTC
few,NA,TRBV6-6,TRBJ2-5,CASSYSWEWSSPEETQYF,TGTGCCAGCAGTTACTCGTGGGAATGGAGTAGCCCAGAAGAGACCCAGTACTTC
many,TRBD1,TRBV5-1,TRBJ1-1,CASSYGTAGTEAFF,TGCGCCAGCAGCTATGGGACAGCGGGCACTGAAGCTTTCTTT
few,TRBD2,TRBV20-1,TRBJ2-5,CSGTSGGKQETQYF,TGCAGCGGGACTAGCGGGGGAAAGCAAGAGACCCAGTACTTC
many,NA,TRBV5-5,TRBJ1-5,CASSSTGTSEGPQHF,TGTGCCAGCAGCTCGACCGGGACGTCCGAGGGGCCCCAGCATTTT
NA,NA,TRBV12-3/TRBV12-4,TRBJ2-5,CASSPMKETQYF,TGTGCCAGCAGCCCAATGAAAGAGACCCAGTACTTC
few,NA,TRBV23-1,TRBJ2-2,CASHTWSGTGELFF,TGCGCCAGCCATACATGGAGCGGGACCGGGGAGCTGTTTTTT
few,TRBD1,TRBV25-1,TRBJ1-4,CASTQAGQGGGNEKLFF,TGTGCCAGCACCCAAGCGGGACAGGGGGGGGGGAATGAAAAACTGTTTTTT
NA,NA,TRBV18,TRBJ1-2,CASSPGRTNYGYTF,TGTGCCAGCTCACCGGGGAGAACTAACTATGGCTACACCTTC
few,TRBD1,TRBV4-3,TRBJ1-4,CASSQDYLPPGQGGDEKLFF,TGCGCCAGCAGCCAAGATTATCTCCCCCCCGGACAGGGCGGGGATGAAAAACTGTTTTTT
many,NA,TRBV6-6,TRBJ2-7,CASSYQGQPSSYEQYF,TGTGCCAGCAGTTACCAGGGGCAACCGAGCTCCTACGAGCAGTACTTC
few,TRBD1,TRBV20-1,TRBJ2-7,CSAATGGSYEQYF,TGCAGTGCTGCGACAGGGGGCTCCTACGAGCAGTACTTC
NA,NA,TRBV20-1,TRBJ2-1,CSLAGEQFF,TGCAGCCTAGCCGGTGAGCAGTTCTTC
few,NA,TRBV15,TRBJ2-3,CATSIRGGGGDTQYF,TGTGCCACCAGCATACGCGGAGGGGGGGGAGATACGCAGTATTTT
NA,NA,TRBV24-1,TRBJ2-1,CATSDLSWSSYNEQFF,TGTGCCACCAGTGATCTCAGCTGGAGCTCCTACAATGAGCAGTTCTTC
NA,NA,TRBV20-1,TRBJ1-6,CSARSEGSSSPLHF,TGCAGTGCTAGATCGGAGGGGTCATCCTCACCCCTCCACTTT
few,NA,TRBV4-3,TRBJ2-1,CASSQLLGRVNEQFF,TGCGCCAGCAGCCAGCTCTTAGGCAGGGTCAATGAGCAGTTCTTC
NA,NA,TRBV11-2,TRBJ2-5,CASSLAPASNQETQYF,TGTGCCAGCAGCTTGGCCCCGGCCAGTAATCAAGAGACCCAGTACTTC
few,NA,TRBV7-2,TRBJ2-5,CASGVGETQYF,TGTGCCAGCGGGGTCGGAGAGACCCAGTACTTC
NA,NA,TRBV12-3/TRBV12-4,TRBJ1-1,CASSLGGSARDTEAFF,TGTGCCAGCAGTTTAGGTGGGTCGGCAAGGGACACTGAAGCTTTCTTT
NA,NA,TRBV29-1,TRBJ2-5,CSVVFTGEGETQYF,TGCAGCGTTGTCTTTACAGGGGAGGGGGAGACCCAGTACTTC
many,TRBD1,TRBV24-1,TRBJ1-5,CATSDSRTGANQPQHF,TGTGCCACCAGTGATTCTAGGACAGGCGCTAATCAGCCCCAGCATTTT
NA,NA,TRBV28,TRBJ1-2,CASSLGGRANYGYTF,TGTGCCAGCAGTTTAGGCGGCAGGGCTAACTATGGCTACACCTTC
NA,NA,TRBV20-1,TRBJ2-3,CSAPGGAKDTQYF,TGCAGTGCCCCAGGGGGGGCGAAGGATACGCAGTATTTT
few,NA,TRBV29-1,TRBJ1-2,CSVERGGYTF,TGCAGCGTTGAAAGGGGAGGCTACACCTTC
few,NA,TRBV6-5,TRBJ1-2,CASSPPGSTVGYTF,TGTGCCAGCAGTCCCCCCGGGTCGACGGTTGGCTACACCTTC
few,TRBD2,TRBV20-1,TRBJ2-1,CSATAGSSYNEQFF,TGCAGTGCTACAGCGGGGAGCTCCTACAATGAGCAGTTCTTC